This T cell receptor beta chain was sequenced in a study of T cells in localized non-small cell lung cancer. Whole-study findings and limits: Adjacent uninvolved lung tissue had the highest T cell clonality, exceeding tumor. Of the top 100 tumor clones, median roughly 60 were in adjacent lung, approximately 28 among its top 100. A raised T cell density in blood coincided with lengthier overall survival.

Clones were read by immunoSEQ multiplex PCR, and TCRdb kept only the in-frame ones, dropping some. The sample includes 30,000 to 45,000 clones, approximately 90% of them seen just once. CDR1 and CDR2 from the germline V gene are ENHRY and SYGVKD. The V end lost 6 bases, the J end lost 4 bases, and 15 bases lay between the germline ends. There are 14 residues in the CDR3. This clone was detected once. What it binds is not known. This TCR was sampled from a woman aged 35 to 70 with stage I lung adenocarcinoma. Source: peripheral blood, taken before any cancer treatment. The chain is built from TRBV10-3 and TRBJ1-1; unclear D gene. CDR3 sequence: CAIRETSWVTEAFF. DNA of the CDR3: TGTGCCATCAGAGAGACCTCCTGGGTCACTGAAGCTTTCTTT.